This T cell receptor (beta chain) emerged from a study of T cells in Graves' hyperthyroidism and ophthalmopathy. TCR beta CDR3 region amplification was performed from RNA transcripts. First-round RT-PCR of the TCR CDR3 relied on the HTBI primer set. TCRdb fed the multiplex PCR reads into MiXCR, producing one record per CDR3 protein. In the table there are roughly 530,000 distinct CDR3 sequences, about a sixth of which are singletons. Study-wide results and limits: Blood also carried most thyroid clonotypes expanded above 0.001.

Points on this clonotype: What it binds is not known.

The sample was blood. The origin of this receptor is a woman younger than 30 with Graves' ophthalmopathy.

CDR3 amino acids: CASSSATGVLDTQYF. DNA of the CDR3: TGTGCCAGCAGTTCCGCGACAGGTGTCTTGGATACGCAGTATTTT. The V and J genes are TRBV27 and TRBJ2-3; possibly TRBD1 for D (6 bases). With 4 bases removed from V and 6 bases from J, the gap between germline ends came to 17 bases. Germline-derived CDR1 and CDR2 are MNHEY and SMNVEV (reference sequence). The CDR3 is made up of 15 amino acids.